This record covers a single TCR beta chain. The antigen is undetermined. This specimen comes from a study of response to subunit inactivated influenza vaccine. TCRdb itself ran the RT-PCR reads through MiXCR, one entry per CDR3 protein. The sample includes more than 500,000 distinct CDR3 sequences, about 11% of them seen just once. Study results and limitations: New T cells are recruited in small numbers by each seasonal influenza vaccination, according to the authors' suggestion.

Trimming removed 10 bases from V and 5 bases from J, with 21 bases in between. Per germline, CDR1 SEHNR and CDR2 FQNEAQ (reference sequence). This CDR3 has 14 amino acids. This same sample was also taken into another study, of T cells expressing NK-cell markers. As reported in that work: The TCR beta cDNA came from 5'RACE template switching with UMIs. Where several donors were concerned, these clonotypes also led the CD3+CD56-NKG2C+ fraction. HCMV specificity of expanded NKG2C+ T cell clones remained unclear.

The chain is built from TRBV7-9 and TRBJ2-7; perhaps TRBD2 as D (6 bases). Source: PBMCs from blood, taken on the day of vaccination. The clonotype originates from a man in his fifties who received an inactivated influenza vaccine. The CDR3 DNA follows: TGTGCCACCACGGGGTCAGGGAGGCGTAACGAGCAGTACTTC. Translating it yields CATTGSGRRNEQYF.